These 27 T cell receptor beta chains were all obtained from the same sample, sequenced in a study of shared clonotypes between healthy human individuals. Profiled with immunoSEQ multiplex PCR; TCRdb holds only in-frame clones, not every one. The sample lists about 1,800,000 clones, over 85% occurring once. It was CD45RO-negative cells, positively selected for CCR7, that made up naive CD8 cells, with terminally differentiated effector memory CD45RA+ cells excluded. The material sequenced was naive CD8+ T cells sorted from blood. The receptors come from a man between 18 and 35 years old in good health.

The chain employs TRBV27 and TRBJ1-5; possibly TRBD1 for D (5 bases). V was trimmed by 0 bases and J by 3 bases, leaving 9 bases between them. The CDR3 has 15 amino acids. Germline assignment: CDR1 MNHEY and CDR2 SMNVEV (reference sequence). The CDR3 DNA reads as TGTGCCAGCAGTTTATCGGGGCCCCACAATCAGCCCCAGCATTTT. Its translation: CASSLSGPHNQPQHF.

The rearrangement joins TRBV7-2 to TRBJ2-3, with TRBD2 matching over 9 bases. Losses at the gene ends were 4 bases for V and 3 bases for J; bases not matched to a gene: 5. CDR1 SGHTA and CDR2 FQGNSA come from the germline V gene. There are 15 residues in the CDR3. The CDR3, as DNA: TGTGCCAGCAGCTCAGAGGGACTAGCAACAGATACGCAGTATTTT. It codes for CASSSEGLATDTQYF.

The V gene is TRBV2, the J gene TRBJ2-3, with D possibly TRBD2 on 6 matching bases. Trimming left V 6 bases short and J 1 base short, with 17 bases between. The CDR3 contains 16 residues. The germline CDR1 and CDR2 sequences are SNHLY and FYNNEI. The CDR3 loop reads CASSRGNGGGTDTQYF. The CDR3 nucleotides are TGTGCCAGCAGCCGGGGGAACGGGGGTGGCACAGATACGCAGTATTTT.

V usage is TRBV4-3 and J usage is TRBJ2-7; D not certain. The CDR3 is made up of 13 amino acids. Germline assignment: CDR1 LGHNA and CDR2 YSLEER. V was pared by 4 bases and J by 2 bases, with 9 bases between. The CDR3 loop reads CASSLLGAYEQYF. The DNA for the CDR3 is TGCGCCAGCAGCCTGTTAGGAGCCTACGAGCAGTACTTC.

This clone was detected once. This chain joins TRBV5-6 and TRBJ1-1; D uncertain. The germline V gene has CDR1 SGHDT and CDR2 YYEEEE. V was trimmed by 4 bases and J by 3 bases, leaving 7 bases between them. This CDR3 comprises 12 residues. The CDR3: CASSMSYTEAFF. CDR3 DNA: TGTGCCAGCAGCATGAGCTACACTGAAGCTTTCTTT.

CDR3 sequence reads: CASSFTNEQYF. The DNA for the CDR3 is TGTGCCAGCAGCTTTACTAACGAGCAGTACTTC. The J gene is TRBJ2-7, the V gene TRBV5-4; unclear D gene. V was pared by 2 bases and J by 5 bases, with 5 bases between. Germline V CDR1 and CDR2: SGHNT, YYREEE (reference sequence). This CDR3 is 11 amino acids long.

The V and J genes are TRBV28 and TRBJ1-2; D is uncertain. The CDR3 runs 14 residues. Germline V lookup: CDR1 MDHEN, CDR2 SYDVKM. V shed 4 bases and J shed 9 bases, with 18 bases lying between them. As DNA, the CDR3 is TGTGCCAGCAGTTCCCCATACCGTCTTGGGAGCTACACCTTC. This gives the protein CASSSPYRLGSYTF.

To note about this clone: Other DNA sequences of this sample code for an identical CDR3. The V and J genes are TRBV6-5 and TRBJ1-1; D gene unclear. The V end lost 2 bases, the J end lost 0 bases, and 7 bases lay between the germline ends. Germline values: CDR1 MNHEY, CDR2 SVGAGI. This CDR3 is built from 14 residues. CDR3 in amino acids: CASSYADMNTEAFF. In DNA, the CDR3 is TGTGCCAGCAGTTACGCCGATATGAACACTGAAGCTTTCTTT.

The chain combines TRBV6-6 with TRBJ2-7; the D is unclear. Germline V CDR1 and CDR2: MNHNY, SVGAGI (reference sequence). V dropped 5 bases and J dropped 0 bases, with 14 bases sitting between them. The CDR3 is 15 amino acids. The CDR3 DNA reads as TGTGCCAGCAGTCTGCCGGACCCGGGCTCCTACGAGCAGTACTTC. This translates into CASSLPDPGSYEQYF.

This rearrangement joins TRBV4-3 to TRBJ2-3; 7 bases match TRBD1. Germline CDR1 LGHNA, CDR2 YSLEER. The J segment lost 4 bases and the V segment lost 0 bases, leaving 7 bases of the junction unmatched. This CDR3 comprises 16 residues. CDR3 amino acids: CASSQDRHQGADTQYF. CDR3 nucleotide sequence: TGCGCCAGCAGCCAAGATAGGCATCAGGGGGCAGATACGCAGTATTTT.

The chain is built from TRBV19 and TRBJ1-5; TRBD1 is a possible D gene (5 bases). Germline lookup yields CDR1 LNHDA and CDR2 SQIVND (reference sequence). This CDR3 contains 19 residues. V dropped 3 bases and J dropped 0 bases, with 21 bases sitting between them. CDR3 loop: CASSMTGGLGPYSNQPQHF. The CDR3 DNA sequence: TGTGCCAGTAGTATGACCGGAGGGTTGGGGCCTTATAGCAATCAGCCCCAGCATTTT.

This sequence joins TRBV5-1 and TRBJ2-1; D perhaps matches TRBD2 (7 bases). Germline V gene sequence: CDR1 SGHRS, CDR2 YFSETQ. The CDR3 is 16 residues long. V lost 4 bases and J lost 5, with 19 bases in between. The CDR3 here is CASSPRPGGRNNEQFF. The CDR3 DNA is TGCGCCAGCAGCCCACGCCCGGGGGGCCGAAACAATGAGCAGTTCTTC.

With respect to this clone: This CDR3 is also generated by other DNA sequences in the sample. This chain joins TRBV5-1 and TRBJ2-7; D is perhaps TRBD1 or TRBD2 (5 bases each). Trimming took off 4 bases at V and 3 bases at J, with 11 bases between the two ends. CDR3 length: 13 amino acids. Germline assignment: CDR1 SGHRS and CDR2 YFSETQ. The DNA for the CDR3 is TGCGCCAGCAGCGTGGGGACCAACTACGAGCAGTACTTC. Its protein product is CASSVGTNYEQYF.

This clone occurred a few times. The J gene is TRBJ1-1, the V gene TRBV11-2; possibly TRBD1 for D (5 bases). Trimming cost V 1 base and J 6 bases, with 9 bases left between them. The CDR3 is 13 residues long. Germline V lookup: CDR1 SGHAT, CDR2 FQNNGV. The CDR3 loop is CASSLGRVPEAFF. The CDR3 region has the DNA TGTGCCAGCAGCTTAGGCAGGGTACCTGAAGCTTTCTTT. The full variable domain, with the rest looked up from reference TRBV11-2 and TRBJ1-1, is EAGVAQSPRYKIIEKRQSVAFWCNPISGHATLYWYQQILGQGPKLLIQFQNNGVVDDSQLPKDRFSAERLKGVDSTLKIQPAKLEDSAVYLCASSLGRVPEAFFGQGTRLTVV.

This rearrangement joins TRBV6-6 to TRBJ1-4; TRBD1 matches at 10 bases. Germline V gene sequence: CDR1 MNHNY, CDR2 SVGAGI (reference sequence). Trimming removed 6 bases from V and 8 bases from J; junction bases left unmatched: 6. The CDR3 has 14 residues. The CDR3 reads CASSPDRGDEKLFF. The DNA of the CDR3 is TGTGCCAGCAGCCCGGACAGGGGGGACGAAAAACTGTTTTTT.

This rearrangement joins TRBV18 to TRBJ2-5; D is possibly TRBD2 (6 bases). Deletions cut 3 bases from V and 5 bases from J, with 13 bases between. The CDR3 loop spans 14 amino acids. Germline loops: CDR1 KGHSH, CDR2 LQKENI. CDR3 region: CASSPRDWEETQYF. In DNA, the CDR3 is TGTGCCAGCTCACCCCGGGACTGGGAGGAGACCCAGTACTTC.

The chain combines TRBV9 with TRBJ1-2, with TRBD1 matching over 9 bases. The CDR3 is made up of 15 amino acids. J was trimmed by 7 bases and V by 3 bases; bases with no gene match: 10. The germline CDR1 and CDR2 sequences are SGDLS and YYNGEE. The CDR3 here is CASSESTGGISGYTF. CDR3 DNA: TGTGCCAGCAGCGAGAGTACAGGGGGCATCAGTGGCTACACCTTC.

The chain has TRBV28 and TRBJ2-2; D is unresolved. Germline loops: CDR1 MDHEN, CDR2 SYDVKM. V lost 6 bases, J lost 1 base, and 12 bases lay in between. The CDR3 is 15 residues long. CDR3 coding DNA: TGTGCCAGCAGCGACGTCCCACTGAACACCGGGGAGCTGTTTTTT. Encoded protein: CASSDVPLNTGELFF.

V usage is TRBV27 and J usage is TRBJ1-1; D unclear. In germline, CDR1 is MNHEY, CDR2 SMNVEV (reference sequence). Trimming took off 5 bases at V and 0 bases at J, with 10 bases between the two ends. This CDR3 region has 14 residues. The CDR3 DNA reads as TGTGCCAGCAGTCCAACTAACATGAACACTGAAGCTTTCTTT. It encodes CASSPTNMNTEAFF.

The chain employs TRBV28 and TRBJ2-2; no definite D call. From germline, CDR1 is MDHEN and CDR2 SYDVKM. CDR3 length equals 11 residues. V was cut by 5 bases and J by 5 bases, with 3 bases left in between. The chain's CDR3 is CASSETGELFF. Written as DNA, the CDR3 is TGTGCCAGCAGTGAGACCGGGGAGCTGTTTTTT.

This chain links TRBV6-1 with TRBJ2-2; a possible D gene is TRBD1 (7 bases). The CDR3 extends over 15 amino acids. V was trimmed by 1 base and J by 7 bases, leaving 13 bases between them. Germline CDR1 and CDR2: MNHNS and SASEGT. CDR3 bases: TGTGCCAGCAGTGAAGTTGGAGGGGGCCACGGGGAGCTGTTTTTT. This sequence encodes CASSEVGGGHGELFF.

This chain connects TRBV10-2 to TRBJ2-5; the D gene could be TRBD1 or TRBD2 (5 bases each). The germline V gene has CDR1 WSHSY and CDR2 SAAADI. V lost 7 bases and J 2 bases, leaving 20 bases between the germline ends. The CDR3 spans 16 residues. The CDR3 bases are TGCGCCAGCACTTCCCCCGGGACCCTCCAGCAAGAGACCCAGTACTTC. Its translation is CASTSPGTLQQETQYF.

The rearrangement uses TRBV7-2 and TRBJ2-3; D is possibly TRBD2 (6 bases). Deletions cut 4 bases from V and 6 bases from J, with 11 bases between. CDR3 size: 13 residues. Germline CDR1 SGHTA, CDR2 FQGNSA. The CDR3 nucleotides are TGTGCCAGCAGCTCGCCCCTAGCGGATACGCAGTATTTT. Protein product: CASSSPLADTQYF.

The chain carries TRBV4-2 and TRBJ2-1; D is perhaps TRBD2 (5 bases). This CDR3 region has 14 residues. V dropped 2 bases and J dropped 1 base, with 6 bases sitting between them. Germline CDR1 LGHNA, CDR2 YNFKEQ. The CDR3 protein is CASSQPGSYNEQFF. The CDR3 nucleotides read TGTGCCAGCAGCCAACCGGGGTCCTACAATGAGCAGTTCTTC.

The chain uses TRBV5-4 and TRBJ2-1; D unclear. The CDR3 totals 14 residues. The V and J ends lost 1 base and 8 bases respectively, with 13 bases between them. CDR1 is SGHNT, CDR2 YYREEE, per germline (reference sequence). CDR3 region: CASSLNYPGHEQFF. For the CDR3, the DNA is TGTGCCAGCAGCTTGAACTATCCCGGACATGAGCAGTTCTTC.

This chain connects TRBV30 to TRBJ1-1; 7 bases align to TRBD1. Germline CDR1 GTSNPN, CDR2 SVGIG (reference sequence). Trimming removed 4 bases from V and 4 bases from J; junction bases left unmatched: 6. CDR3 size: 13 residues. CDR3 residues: CAWISTGTTEAFF. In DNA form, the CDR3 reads TGTGCCTGGATTTCGACAGGGACCACTGAAGCTTTCTTT.

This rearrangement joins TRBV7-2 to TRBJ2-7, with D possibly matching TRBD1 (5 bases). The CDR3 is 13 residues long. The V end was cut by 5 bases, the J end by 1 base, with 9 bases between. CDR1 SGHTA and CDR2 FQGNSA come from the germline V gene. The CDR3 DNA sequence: TGTGCCAGCAGCCCAGACAGATCCTACGAGCAGTACTTC. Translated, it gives CASSPDRSYEQYF.